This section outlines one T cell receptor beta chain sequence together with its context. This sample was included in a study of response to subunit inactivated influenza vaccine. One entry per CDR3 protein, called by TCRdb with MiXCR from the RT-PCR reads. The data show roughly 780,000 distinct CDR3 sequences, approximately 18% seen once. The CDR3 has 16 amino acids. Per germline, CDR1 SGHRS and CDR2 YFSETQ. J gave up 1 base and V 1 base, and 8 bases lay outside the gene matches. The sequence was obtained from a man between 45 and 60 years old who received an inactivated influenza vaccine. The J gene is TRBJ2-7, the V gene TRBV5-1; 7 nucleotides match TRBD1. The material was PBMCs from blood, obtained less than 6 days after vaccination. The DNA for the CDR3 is TGCGCCAGCAGCTTGACCATTCGACAGGGATCCTACGAGCAGTACTTC. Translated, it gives CASSLTIRQGSYEQYF.